The rows below give T cell receptor beta chains drawn from one sample of a study of T cell repertoires in ileal Crohn's disease. Sequencing used immunoSEQ multiplex PCR; TCRdb keeps in-frame clones, though not all of them. Of about 15,000 clones listed, approximately 87% are singletons. Specimen: ileal tissue. Source of these receptors: an adult with Crohn's disease. Each CDR3 is given with its conserved first and last residue. Each record gives: D gene, J gene, clone size, V gene, CDR3 protein, CDR3 DNA. A D gene is named only where the DNA matches it firmly. Clone size, where shown, is once, few, many, or a class for clones that have expanded.

>.|TRBJ1-2|.|TRBV15
CATSRDQAGSNYGYTF
TGTGCCACCAGCAGAGATCAAGCGGGGTCTAACTATGGCTACACCTTC
>TRBD1|TRBJ1-5|.|TRBV19
CASSLLDRERQPQHF
TGTGCCAGTAGTCTTCTCGACAGGGAAAGACAGCCCCAGCATTTT
>.|TRBJ2-7|once|TRBV6-6
CASSYEAGTYEQYF
TGTGCCAGCAGTTACGAGGCAGGGACATACGAGCAGTACTTC
>.|TRBJ1-1|.|TRBV19
CASRAPYRDSEAFF
TGTGCCAGTAGGGCCCCATACAGGGATTCTGAAGCTTTCTTT
>TRBD2|TRBJ2-1|.|TRBV2
CASSRRTSSGNEQFF
TGTGCCAGCAGTAGACGGACTAGCAGCGGCAATGAGCAGTTCTTC
>.|TRBJ2-3|.|TRBV19
CASSENRESTDTQYF
TGTGCCAGTAGTGAAAACAGGGAGAGCACAGATACGCAGTATTTT
>TRBD1|TRBJ1-5|.|TRBV19
CASRKGQGDVQPQHF
TGTGCCAGTAGGAAAGGACAGGGGGATGTCCAGCCCCAGCATTTT
>TRBD1|TRBJ1-2|.|TRBV7-9
CASSLPGQGYTF
TGTGCCAGCAGCCTGCCGGGACAGGGGTACACCTTC
>TRBD2|TRBJ2-7|.|TRBV19
CASSTGLANYEQYF
TGTGCCAGTAGTACGGGACTAGCGAACTACGAGCAGTACTTC
>.|TRBJ1-6|.|TRBV6-1
CASRLDLSYNSPLHF
TGTGCCAGCAGGCTCGACTTGTCCTATAATTCACCCCTCCACTTT
>.|TRBJ2-1|.|TRBV19
CASRTGDRSYNEQFF
TGTGCCAGTAGAACGGGGGATCGCTCCTACAATGAGCAGTTCTTC
>TRBD1|TRBJ1-2|.|TRBV5-1
CASSLGGTGGYGYTF
TGCGCCAGCAGCTTGGGTGGGACAGGGGGCTATGGCTACACCTTC
>TRBD1|TRBJ2-3|.|TRBV5-4
CASSSGTGGSGDTQYF
TGTGCCAGCAGCTCCGGGACAGGGGGTTCCGGAGATACGCAGTATTTT
>.|TRBJ2-2|.|TRBV30
CAMIRGFGTGELFF
TGTGCCATGATTCGGGGGTTCGGCACCGGGGAGCTGTTTTTT
>.|TRBJ1-1|.|TRBV5-1
CASSLSHPNTEAFF
TGCGCCAGCAGCTTGAGCCATCCGAACACTGAAGCTTTCTTT
>.|TRBJ1-2|.|TRBV14
CASSQDFSPNYGYTF
TGTGCCAGCAGCCAAGACTTTTCCCCTAACTATGGCTACACCTTC
>.|TRBJ2-3|.|TRBV7-9
CAFRQVTDTQYF
TGTGCCTTCCGACAGGTCACAGATACGCAGTATTTT
>.|TRBJ1-5|once|TRBV4-2
CASSLAGSNQPQHF
TGTGCCAGCAGCCTCGCCGGGAGCAATCAGCCCCAGCATTTT
>.|TRBJ2-1|.|TRBV5-1
CASSLGRGLGEQFF
TGCGCCAGCAGCTTGGGCAGAGGATTAGGTGAGCAGTTCTTC
>TRBD1|TRBJ1-6|.|TRBV10-3
CASGTGGANYNSPLHF
TGTGCCAGCGGGACAGGGGGCGCTAACTATAATTCACCCCTCCACTTT
>TRBD1|TRBJ2-7|once|TRBV2
CASKRQGSSYEQYF
TGTGCCAGCAAGAGACAGGGGTCCTCCTACGAGCAGTACTTC
>.|TRBJ1-2|.|TRBV2
CASRRTEQSYGYTF
TGTGCCAGCAGAAGGACAGAACAATCCTATGGCTACACCTTC
>TRBD2|TRBJ2-7|.|TRBV10-3
CAISEGEAGMTYEQYF
TGTGCCATCAGTGAGGGGGAAGCGGGGATGACCTACGAGCAGTACTTC
>TRBD2|TRBJ2-3|.|TRBV7-3
CASSFLAGSGDTQYF
TGTGCCAGCAGCTTCTTAGCGGGGTCTGGGGATACGCAGTATTTT
>TRBD1|TRBJ1-1|once|TRBV7-2
CASSVGQPEEAFF
TGTGCCAGCAGCGTGGGACAGCCAGAGGAAGCTTTCTTT
>TRBD1|TRBJ2-5|.|TRBV20-1
CSASGGETQYF
TGCAGTGCCTCAGGGGGAGAGACCCAGTACTTC
>.|TRBJ1-6|.|TRBV5-1
CASSLVSGRNSPLHF
TGCGCCAGCAGCTTGGTCTCGGGGAGGAATTCACCCCTCCACTTT
>.|TRBJ1-5|.|TRBV27
CASSLQGYQPQHF
TGTGCCAGCAGCCTACAGGGCTATCAGCCCCAGCATTTT
>TRBD1|TRBJ2-1|.|TRBV7-3
CASSPDRGVDEQFF
TGTGCCAGCAGCCCGGACAGGGGAGTGGATGAGCAGTTCTTC
>TRBD1|TRBJ1-1|.|TRBV5-1
CASGQGLTEAFF
TGCGCCAGCGGACAGGGGCTCACTGAAGCTTTCTTT
>TRBD2|TRBJ2-2|once|TRBV9
CASTAGGAWNTGELFF
TGTGCCAGCACCGCGGGGGGGGCTTGGAACACCGGGGAGCTGTTTTTT
>TRBD1|TRBJ1-2|.|TRBV19
CASSRGQGRRDYGYTF
TGTGCCAGTAGTCGTGGACAGGGTCGTCGTGACTATGGCTACACCTTC
>TRBD2|TRBJ2-3|.|TRBV6-1
CASTYPGGDTQYF
TGTGCCAGCACCTATCCGGGGGGAGATACGCAGTATTTT
>TRBD1|TRBJ2-2|.|TRBV11-1
CAGRDREVSGELFF
TGTGCCGGCCGGGACAGGGAGGTTTCCGGGGAGCTGTTTTTT
>TRBD1|TRBJ1-2|once|TRBV5-1
CASSERGQNYGYTF
TGCGCCAGCAGCGAGAGGGGACAGAACTATGGCTACACCTTC
>.|TRBJ1-1|.|TRBV6-6
CASSYRMEGGTEAFF
TGTGCCAGCAGTTACCGCATGGAAGGAGGGACTGAAGCTTTCTTT
>.|TRBJ2-1|few|TRBV5-1
CASSLVGVSYNEQFF
TGCGCCAGCAGCTTGGTCGGGGTCTCCTACAATGAGCAGTTCTTC
>TRBD1|TRBJ1-3|once|TRBV27
CASSSGGTGWKNTIYF
TGTGCCAGCAGTTCCGGGGGGACAGGGTGGAAAAACACCATATATTTT
>.|TRBJ2-4|once|TRBV7-9
CASSLTGGAPPENIQYF
TGTGCCAGCAGCCTCACCGGCGGGGCCCCCCCAGAGAACATTCAGTACTTC
>.|TRBJ2-1|.|TRBV30
CAWSDGANNEQFF
TGTGCCTGGAGTGATGGGGCCAACAATGAGCAGTTCTTC
>TRBD1|TRBJ2-7|.|TRBV18
CASSPREDRGYYEQYF
TGTGCCAGCTCACCAAGGGAAGACAGGGGCTACTACGAGCAGTACTTC
>.|TRBJ1-1|.|TRBV6-6
CASAWTVEAFF
TGTGCCAGTGCCTGGACAGTTGAAGCTTTCTTT
>.|TRBJ1-6|.|TRBV7-2
CASSHAVGGLHF
TGTGCCAGCAGCCATGCTGTCGGGGGCCTCCACTTT
>.|TRBJ2-5|once|TRBV11-2
CAGSTGNQETQYF
TGTGCCGGCTCGACAGGCAATCAAGAGACCCAGTACTTC
>.|TRBJ2-7|once|TRBV7-8
CASSWGQGPYEQYF
TGTGCCAGCAGCTGGGGGCAGGGTCCATACGAGCAGTACTTC
>TRBD1|TRBJ2-6|.|TRBV27
CASSLATGGSSGANVLTF
TGTGCCAGCAGTCTGGCGACAGGGGGCTCCTCTGGGGCCAACGTCCTGACTTTC
>.|TRBJ2-7|.|TRBV11-3
CASSLDFPSEQYF
TGTGCCAGCAGCTTAGATTTTCCCAGCGAGCAGTACTTC
>.|TRBJ2-3|few|TRBV19
CASSIPGVKDTQYF
TGTGCCAGTAGTATCCCCGGAGTCAAAGATACGCAGTATTTT
>TRBD1|TRBJ1-2|few|TRBV6-6
CASSSTGANYGYTF
TGTGCCAGCAGCTCAACAGGGGCTAACTATGGCTACACCTTC
>.|TRBJ1-2|.|TRBV5-4
CASTLRGISYGYTF
TGTGCCAGCACACTGCGCGGGATCAGCTATGGCTACACCTTC
>.|TRBJ1-1|few|TRBV7-6
CASSLAHGNTEAFF
TGTGCCAGCAGCTTAGCGCACGGGAACACTGAAGCTTTCTTT
>TRBD2|TRBJ2-3|few|TRBV2
CAGRLAGGPDTQYF
TGTGCCGGCCGACTAGCGGGGGGCCCAGATACGCAGTATTTT
>.|TRBJ1-1|.|TRBV5-5
CASSFQGFSEAFF
TGTGCCAGCAGCTTTCAGGGCTTCAGTGAAGCTTTCTTT
>.|TRBJ2-7|once|TRBV10-3
CAISEGGYEQYF
TGTGCCATCAGTGAGGGAGGCTACGAGCAGTACTTC